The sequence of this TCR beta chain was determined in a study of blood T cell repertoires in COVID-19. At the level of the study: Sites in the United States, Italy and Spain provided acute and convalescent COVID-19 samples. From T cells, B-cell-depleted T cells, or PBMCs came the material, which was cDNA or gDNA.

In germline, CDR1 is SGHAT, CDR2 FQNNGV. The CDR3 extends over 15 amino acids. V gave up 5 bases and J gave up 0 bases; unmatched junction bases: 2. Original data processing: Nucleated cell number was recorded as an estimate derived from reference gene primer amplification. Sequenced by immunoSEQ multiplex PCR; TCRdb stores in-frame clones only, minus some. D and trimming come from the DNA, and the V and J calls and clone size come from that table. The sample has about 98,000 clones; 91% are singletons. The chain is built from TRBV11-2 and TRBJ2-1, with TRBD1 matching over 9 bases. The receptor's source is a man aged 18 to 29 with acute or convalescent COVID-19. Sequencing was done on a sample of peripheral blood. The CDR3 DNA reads TGTGCCAGCAGCCTACAGGGGGCCTCCTACAATGAGCAGTTCTTC. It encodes CASSLQGASYNEQFF.